Below are 8 T cell receptor beta chains sequenced from a single sample in a study of shared clonotypes between healthy human individuals. Using immunoSEQ multiplex PCR, the repertoire was profiled, and TCRdb retains in-frame clones only, with some absent. The table lists 2 million to 2.5 million clones, 90% to 97% of them singletons. Sequencing was performed on naive CD4+ T cells sorted from blood. Subset: CD45RA+ positively selected. The receptors stem from a young man in good health.

The rearrangement joins TRBV7-8 to TRBJ2-7, with TRBD2 identical over 10 bases. Germline-derived CDR1 and CDR2 are SGHVS and FQNEAQ. Trimming took 1 base from V and 1 from J; bases not matched to a gene: 7. The CDR3 contains 17 residues. CDR3 sequence (DNA): TGTGCCAGCAGCTTAGGGCCTAGCGGGAGTGGGTCCTACGAGCAGTACTTC. Its translation: CASSLGPSGSGSYEQYF.

This clone has a single count. The sample holds other DNA sequences that translate to the same CDR3. The chain recombines TRBV29-1 with TRBJ2-5, with 7 positions matching TRBD1. This CDR3 has 13 amino acids. CDR1 and CDR2 from the germline V gene are SQVTM and ANQGSEA. J lost 1 base, V lost 4 bases, and 3 bases had no gene match. In DNA, the CDR3 is TGCAGCGTTGCGGGACAGCGCCAAGAGACCCAGTACTTC. Amino acid sequence: CSVAGQRQETQYF. Full variable domain (outside the CDR3, taken from reference TRBV29-1 and TRBJ2-5): SAVISQKPSRDICQRGTSLTIQCQVDSQVTMMFWYRQQPGQSLTLIATANQGSEATYESGFVIDKFPISRPNLTFSTLTVSNMSPEDSSIYLCSVAGQRQETQYFGPGTRLLVL.

As to this clone: Different DNA sequences within this sample yield the same CDR3. The chain links TRBV5-1 to TRBJ2-3, with 8 bases aligning to TRBD2. The junction had 1 base not matched to a gene; V was cut back by 0 bases and J by 4 bases. The germline CDR1 and CDR2 sequences are SGHRS and YFSETQ. This CDR3 has 14 amino acids. CDR3 coding DNA: TGCGCCAGCAGCTTGGGACTAGCGTCAGATACGCAGTATTTT. It is translated as CASSLGLASDTQYF.

The genes are TRBV12-5 and TRBJ2-1, with 7 bases matching TRBD2. The CDR3 spans 14 residues. The trim removed 6 bases at V and 3 bases at J, leaving 5 bases unmatched. Per the germline V gene, CDR1 is LGHNT and CDR2 is FRNRAP. The CDR3 bases are TGTGCTAGTGGCGTAGCGGGTCTCTACAATGAGCAGTTCTTC. Protein: CASGVAGLYNEQFF.

V usage is TRBV5-1 and J usage is TRBJ2-2; 10 positions match TRBD1. The V segment lost 6 bases and the J segment 4 bases; nucleotides outside the gene matches: 3. The CDR3 covers 14 residues. Germline V lookup: CDR1 SGHRS, CDR2 YFSETQ. The CDR3 nucleotides read TGCGCCAGCACCAGGACAGGGGGCACCGGGGAGCTGTTTTTT. Translating gives CASTRTGGTGELFF.

The chain joins TRBV25-1 to TRBJ1-5; a possible D gene is TRBD1 (6 bases). Looked up from germline, CDR1 is MGHDK and CDR2 is SYGVNS. This CDR3 has 14 amino acids. V was clipped by 6 bases and J by 9 bases, with 18 bases between them. The chain's CDR3 is CASSRGAVGRPQHF. CDR3 coding DNA: TGTGCCAGCAGCCGGGGGGCAGTGGGTCGGCCCCAGCATTTT.

V usage is TRBV7-8 and J usage is TRBJ2-7, with TRBD1 identical over 9 bases. The V and J ends lost 5 bases and 4 bases, in that order; junction bases with no gene match: 6. Germline lookup yields CDR1 SGHVS and CDR2 FQNEAQ. This CDR3 region has 14 residues. The CDR3 DNA follows: TGTGCCAGCAGCATCCGGGACAGGGCTTACGAGCAGTACTTC. Its translation: CASSIRDRAYEQYF.

The V call is TRBV10-3, the J call TRBJ2-7, with D perhaps being TRBD1 or TRBD2 (5 bases each). This CDR3 is built from 13 residues. Germline V gives CDR1 ENHRY, CDR2 SYGVKD. The V end lost 8 bases, the J end lost 0 bases, and 11 bases lay between the germline ends. The CDR3 DNA reads as TGTGCCATCGGGGGAAGTAGCTCCTACGAGCAGTACTTC. Amino acid sequence: CAIGGSSSYEQYF.